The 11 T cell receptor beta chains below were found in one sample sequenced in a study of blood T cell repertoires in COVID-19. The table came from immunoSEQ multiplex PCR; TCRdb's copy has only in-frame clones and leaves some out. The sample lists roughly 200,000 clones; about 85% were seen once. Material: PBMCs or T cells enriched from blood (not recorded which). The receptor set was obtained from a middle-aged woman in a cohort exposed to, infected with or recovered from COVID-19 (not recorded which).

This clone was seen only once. The CDR3 bases are TGTGCCAGCAGCTTCTACTCAGGAGGGATAAATCAGCCCCAGCATTTT. Protein sequence: CASSFYSGGINQPQHF. This chain connects TRBV5-6 to TRBJ1-5, with D unclear. Germline V lookup: CDR1 SGHDT, CDR2 YYEEEE. V was shortened by 2 bases and J by 4 bases, with 16 bases between the two germline ends. The CDR3 spans 16 residues.

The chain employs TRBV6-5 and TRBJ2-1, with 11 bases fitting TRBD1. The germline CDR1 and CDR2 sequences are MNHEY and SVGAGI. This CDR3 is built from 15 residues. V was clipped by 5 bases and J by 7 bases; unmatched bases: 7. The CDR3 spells CASSPPGQGANEQFF. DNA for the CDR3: TGTGCCAGCAGTCCCCCCGGACAGGGGGCAAATGAGCAGTTCTTC.

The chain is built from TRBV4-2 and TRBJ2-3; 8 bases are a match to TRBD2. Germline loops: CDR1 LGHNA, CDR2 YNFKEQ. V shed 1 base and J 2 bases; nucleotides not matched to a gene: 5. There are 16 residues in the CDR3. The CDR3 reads CASSQVAGGLTDTQYF. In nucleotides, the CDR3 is TGTGCCAGCAGCCAAGTTGCGGGGGGCCTCACAGATACGCAGTATTTT.

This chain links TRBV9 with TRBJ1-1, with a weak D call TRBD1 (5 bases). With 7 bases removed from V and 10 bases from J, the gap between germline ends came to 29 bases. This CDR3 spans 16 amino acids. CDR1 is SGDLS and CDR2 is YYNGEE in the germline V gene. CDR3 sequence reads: CASRGGPGGEVGIAFF. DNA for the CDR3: TGTGCCAGCCGCGGAGGCCCGGGGGGGGAAGTAGGGATAGCTTTCTTT.

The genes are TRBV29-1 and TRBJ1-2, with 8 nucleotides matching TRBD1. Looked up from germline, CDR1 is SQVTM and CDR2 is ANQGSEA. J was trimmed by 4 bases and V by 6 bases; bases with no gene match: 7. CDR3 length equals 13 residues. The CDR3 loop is CSVGTGGGYGYTF. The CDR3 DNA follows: TGCAGCGTCGGGACAGGTGGCGGCTATGGCTACACCTTC.

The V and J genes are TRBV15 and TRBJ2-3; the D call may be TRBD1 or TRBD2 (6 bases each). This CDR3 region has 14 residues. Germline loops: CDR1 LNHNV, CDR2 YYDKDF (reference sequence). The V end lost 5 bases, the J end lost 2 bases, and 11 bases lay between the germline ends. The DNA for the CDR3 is TGTGCCACCAGCGGAGGGGGGCCCACAGATACGCAGTATTTT. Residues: CATSGGGPTDTQYF. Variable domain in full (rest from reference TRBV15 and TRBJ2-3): DAMVIQNPRYQVTQFGKPVTLSCSQTLNHNVMYWYQQKSSQAPKLLFHYYDKDFNNEADTPDNFQSRRPNTSFCFLDIRSPGLGDTAMYLCATSGGGPTDTQYFGPGTRLTVL.

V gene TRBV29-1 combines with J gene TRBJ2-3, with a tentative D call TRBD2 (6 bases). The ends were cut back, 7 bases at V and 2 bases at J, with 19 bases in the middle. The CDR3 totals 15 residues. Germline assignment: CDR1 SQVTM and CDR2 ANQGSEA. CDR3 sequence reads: CSGEDSRINTDTQYF. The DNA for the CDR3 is TGCAGCGGGGAGGACTCCCGGATCAACACAGATACGCAGTATTTT.

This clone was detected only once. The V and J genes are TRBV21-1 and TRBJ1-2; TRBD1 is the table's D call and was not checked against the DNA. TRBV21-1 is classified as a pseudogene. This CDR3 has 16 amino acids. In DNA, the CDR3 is TGTGCCAGCAGCGCAAATTGGGGGACAGGGGGAGGCGGCTACACCTTC. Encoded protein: CASSANWGTGGGGYTF.

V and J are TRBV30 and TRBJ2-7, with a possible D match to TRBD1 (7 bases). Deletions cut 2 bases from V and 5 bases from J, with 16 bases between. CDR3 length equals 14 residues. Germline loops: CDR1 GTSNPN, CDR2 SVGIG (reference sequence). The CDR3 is CAWSRGTEVDEQYF. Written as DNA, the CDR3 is TGTGCCTGGAGTCGCGGGACAGAAGTCGACGAGCAGTACTTC.

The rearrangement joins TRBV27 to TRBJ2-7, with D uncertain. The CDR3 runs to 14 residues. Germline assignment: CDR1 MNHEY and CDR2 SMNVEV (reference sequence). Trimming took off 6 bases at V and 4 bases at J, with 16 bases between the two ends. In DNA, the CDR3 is TGTGCCAGCAGGGAAACAGAACTGGCATACGAGCAGTACTTC. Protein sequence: CASRETELAYEQYF.

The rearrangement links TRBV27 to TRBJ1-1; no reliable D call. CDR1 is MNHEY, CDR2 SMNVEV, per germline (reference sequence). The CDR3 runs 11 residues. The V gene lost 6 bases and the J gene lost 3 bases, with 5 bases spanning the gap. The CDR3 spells CASRGDTEAFF. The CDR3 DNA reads TGTGCCAGCAGGGGAGACACTGAAGCTTTCTTT.